This T cell receptor beta chain was captured by sequencing in a study of T cell responses to AZD1222 COVID-19 vaccine. This clone was seen at least ten times. The CDR3 consists of 13 residues. The V and J ends lost 7 bases and 8 bases, in that order; junction bases with no gene match: 5. The germline CDR1 and CDR2 sequences are LNHDA and SQIVND (reference sequence). TCRdb's copy holds only in-frame clones and misses some; the assay was immunoSEQ multiplex PCR. The table shows about 100,000 clones, with about 86% occurring only once. The sequencing used peripheral blood, collected on day 0 of AZD1222 vaccination. The J gene is TRBJ1-4, the V gene TRBV19; 9 bases agree with TRBD1. The TCR comes from an adult in good health. CDR3 residues: CASKDRGYEKLFF. In DNA form, the CDR3 reads TGTGCCAGTAAGGACAGGGGATACGAAAAACTGTTTTTT.